The 14 T cell receptor beta chains below come from one sample, sequenced in a study of blood T cell repertoires in COVID-19. Method: immunoSEQ multiplex PCR; TCRdb's copy keeps in-frame clones and lacks some. The sample has approximately 250,000 clones, 83% seen once. Material for sequencing was peripheral blood. Source of these receptors: a woman aged 45-65 years with acute or convalescent COVID-19.

The V and J genes are TRBV3-1 (or the pseudogene TRBV3-2) and TRBJ2-3, with 11 nucleotides matching TRBD2. The J segment lost 0 bases and the V segment lost 6 bases, leaving 8 bases of the junction unmatched. This CDR3 is built from 17 residues. The germline CDR1 and CDR2 sequences are LGHDT and YNNKEL (reference sequence). CDR3 in amino acids: CASRNSGGANSTDTQYF. The CDR3 coding sequence is TGTGCCAGCAGGAATAGCGGGGGGGCCAACAGCACAGATACGCAGTATTTT.

This chain links TRBV2 with TRBJ2-7; 7 bases are a match to TRBD2. Unmatched junction bases numbered 4, after V lost 8 bases and J lost 3 bases. CDR3 length: 12 residues. CDR1 SNHLY and CDR2 FYNNEI come from the germline V gene. The CDR3 spells CASGWTSYEQYF. CDR3 nucleotide sequence: TGTGCCAGCGGATGGACTAGCTACGAGCAGTACTTC. Using reference TRBV2 and TRBJ2-7 for the parts outside the CDR3, the full variable domain is EPEVTQTPSHQVTQMGQEVILRCVPISNHLYFYWYRQILGQKVEFLVSFYNNEISEKSEIFDDQFSVERPDGSNFTLKIRSTKLEDSAMYFCASGWTSYEQYFGPGTRLTVT.

V is TRBV6-2 or TRBV6-3 and J is TRBJ1-3; possibly TRBD1 for D (5 bases). This CDR3 has 15 amino acids. Germline V CDR1 and CDR2: MNHEY, SVGEGT. V was trimmed by 6 bases and J by 0 bases, leaving 12 bases between them. Here the CDR3 DNA reads TGTGCCAGCAGCCTACAGGCTCTCTCTGGAAACACCATATATTTT. This gives the protein CASSLQALSGNTIYF.

The chain employs TRBV6-2 or TRBV6-3 and TRBJ1-6, with TRBD1 as a possible D gene (5 bases). The germline gives CDR1 MNHEY, CDR2 SVGEGT. Trimming pared 4 bases from V and 10 bases from J, leaving 23 bases between. The CDR3 length is 17 residues. The DNA for the CDR3 is TGTGCCAGCAGTTCCTCGGCCTCAGTGGGGCATGGGTCACCCCTCCACTTT. It specifies CASSSSASVGHGSPLHF.

J is TRBJ1-3 and V is TRBV15; D not certain. Germline loops: CDR1 LNHNV, CDR2 YYDKDF (reference sequence). V was clipped by 7 bases and J by 2 bases, with 12 bases between them. This CDR3 is built from 14 residues. CDR3 in amino acids: CATTPLGAGNTIYF. In nucleotides, the CDR3 is TGTGCCACCACCCCCCTGGGAGCTGGAAACACCATATATTTT.

The CDR3 nucleotides read TGTGCCAGCAGCGTAGCGGGGGGTAACCCTAGCACAGATACGCAGTATTTT. As protein: CASSVAGGNPSTDTQYF. The chain carries TRBV9 and TRBJ2-3, with 7 bases that match TRBD2. The ends lost 0 bases at V and 0 bases at J; junction bases unmatched: 7. The CDR3 has 17 amino acids. Germline CDR1 and CDR2: SGDLS and YYNGEE. The whole variable domain, filled in from reference TRBV9 and TRBJ2-3, reads DSGVTQTPKHLITATGQRVTLRCSPRSGDLSVYWYQQSLDQGLQFLIQYYNGEERAKGNILERFSAQQFPDLHSELNLSSLELGDSALYFCASSVAGGNPSTDTQYFGPGTRLTVL.

The chain recombines TRBV19 with TRBJ1-1; 7 positions match TRBD1. Losses at the gene ends were 3 bases for V and 5 bases for J; bases not matched to a gene: 12. Germline V CDR1 and CDR2: LNHDA, SQIVND (reference sequence). The CDR3 has 16 residues. The CDR3 DNA reads TGTGCCAGTAGTATGTACTTTGGCGACAGGGTGACTGAAGCTTTCTTT. It yields the protein CASSMYFGDRVTEAFF.

CDR3 residues: CASRSGQGSYEQYF. The CDR3 region has the DNA TGTGCCAGCAGATCGGGACAGGGATCCTACGAGCAGTACTTC. This chain connects TRBV6-5 to TRBJ2-7, with 9 nucleotides matching TRBD1. CDR1 is MNHEY and CDR2 is SVGAGI in the germline V gene. J was trimmed by 1 base and V by 6 bases; bases with no gene match: 4. The CDR3 is made up of 14 amino acids.

V usage is TRBV5-1 and J usage is TRBJ1-3; D ambiguous. Germline assignment: CDR1 SGHRS and CDR2 YFSETQ. Deletions cut 1 base from V and 4 bases from J, with 9 bases between. CDR3 length: 14 amino acids. The DNA of the CDR3 is TGCGCCAGCAGCTTGTCTGGGGAGGGAAACACCATATATTTT. Residues: CASSLSGEGNTIYF.

The chain links TRBV28 to TRBJ1-2; TRBD1 aligns across 10 bases. Germline V lookup: CDR1 MDHEN, CDR2 SYDVKM. CDR3 length: 12 residues. J was trimmed by 7 bases and V by 10 bases; bases with no gene match: 6. The CDR3 coding sequence is TGTGCCACCTCGACAGGGGGCTTTGGCTACACCTTC. It codes for CATSTGGFGYTF.

The V gene is TRBV28, the J gene TRBJ2-1; 7 nucleotides line up with TRBD1. The V gene's germline CDR1 is MDHEN and CDR2 SYDVKM. This CDR3 spans 17 amino acids. Trimming cost V 4 bases and J 0 bases; bases outside gene matches: 9. This CDR3 is CASSSVQGLASYNEQFF. CDR3 DNA: TGTGCCAGCAGTTCCGTACAGGGGCTTGCCTCCTACAATGAGCAGTTCTTC. The full variable domain, in which reference TRBV28 and TRBJ2-1 provide the parts outside the CDR3, is DVKVTQSSRYLVKRTGEKVFLECVQDMDHENMFWYRQDPGLGLRLIYFSYDVKMKEKGDIPEGYSVSREKKERFSLILESASTNQTSMYLCASSSVQGLASYNEQFFGPGTRLTVL.

This chain links TRBV13 with TRBJ2-1, with 7 bases matching TRBD2. This CDR3 has 18 amino acids. V dropped 6 bases and J dropped 0; count of bases not matched to a gene: 14. Looked up from germline, CDR1 is PRHDT and CDR2 is FYEKMQ (reference sequence). This CDR3 reads CASSSYDLGGSSYNEQFF. CDR3 coding DNA: TGTGCCAGCAGTTCTTATGATCTCGGGGGGAGCTCCTACAATGAGCAGTTCTTC.

This chain joins TRBV7-2 and TRBJ2-1; D may be TRBD1 (5 bases). CDR3 size: 13 residues. CDR1 is SGHTA and CDR2 is FQGNSA in the germline V gene. Trimming removed 5 bases from V and 3 bases from J, with 8 bases in between. CDR3 residues: CASSVQVYNEQFF. Here the CDR3 DNA reads TGTGCCAGCAGCGTACAGGTCTACAATGAGCAGTTCTTC. The whole variable domain, filled in from reference TRBV7-2 and TRBJ2-1, reads GAGVSQSPSNKVTEKGKDVELRCDPISGHTALYWYRQSLGQGLEFLIYFQGNSAPDKSGLPSDRFSAERTGGSVSTLTIQRTQQEDSAVYLCASSVQVYNEQFFGPGTRLTVL.

A note on this clone: This is likely a read error, given that the CDR3 carries no conserved phenylalanine or tryptophan at its end. The DNA is left out, because the CDR3 cannot be placed on it with certainty; the CDR3 is given as TCRdb lists it. The chain uses TRBV15 and TRBJ2-7; TRBD1, the D gene given by the table, was not confirmed from the DNA. Germline lookup yields CDR1 LNHNV and CDR2 YYDKDF (reference sequence). The length of the CDR3 is 12 amino acids, counting both ends. The CDR3 spells CATSYTTGAWDL.